The 30 T cell receptor beta chains in this list originate from one sample, sequenced in a study of Graves' ophthalmopathy and Graves' hyperthyroidism. Scientists amplified the TCR beta CDR3 regions from RNA transcripts. The library came from an HTBI-primed first-round RT-PCR and a second-round multiplex PCR. TCRdb reanalysed the multiplex PCR reads using MiXCR and keeps one entry per CDR3 protein. The sample includes 580,000 or so distinct CDR3 sequences, 35% to 40% of them seen just once. Sequenced sample: peripheral blood or thyroid tissue (not recorded which). These TCRs come from an adult man with Graves' hyperthyroidism.

This clonotype was seen repeatedly, ten times or more. The CDR3 sequence: CASRSQASRGLKETQYF. The CDR3 DNA follows: TGTGCCAGCAGATCACAGGCTAGCAGGGGTCTTAAAGAGACCCAGTACTTC. J is TRBJ2-5 and V is TRBV7-6; D might be TRBD1 (6 bases). V shed 6 bases and J shed 3 bases, with 23 bases lying between them. CDR1 SGHVS and CDR2 FNYEAQ come from the germline V gene. This CDR3 is built from 17 residues.

V and J are TRBV19 and TRBJ1-3; D uncertain. The V end lost 1 base, the J end lost 4 bases, and 5 bases lay between the germline ends. CDR1 LNHDA and CDR2 SQIVND come from the germline V gene (reference sequence). The CDR3 totals 13 residues. The CDR3 region is CASSIGPGNTIYF. The CDR3 DNA sequence: TGTGCCAGTAGTATAGGACCGGGAAACACCATATATTTT.

The V call is TRBV20-1, the J call TRBJ1-1; the D is unclear. V shed 4 bases and J shed 0 bases, with 15 bases lying between them. The CDR3 loop spans 15 amino acids. Germline lookup yields CDR1 DFQATT and CDR2 SNEGSKA (reference sequence). CDR3 in amino acids: CSATQTITMNTEAFF. In nucleotides, the CDR3 is TGCAGTGCTACACAGACCATAACCATGAACACTGAAGCTTTCTTT.

Many counts were recorded for this clonotype. V is TRBV6-6 and J is TRBJ1-1; 7 nucleotides line up with TRBD1. In germline, CDR1 is MNHNY, CDR2 SVGAGI (reference sequence). This CDR3 has 13 amino acids. V dropped 8 bases and J dropped 6; count of bases not matched to a gene: 9. CDR3 sequence: CASGISDRPEAFF. DNA for the CDR3: TGTGCCAGCGGGATCTCGGACAGGCCTGAAGCTTTCTTT.

A word on this clonotype: One end of the junction varies from germline; a read error may be responsible. This chain's CDR3 is CASSSPTRPYERYF. The CDR3 DNA is TGCGCCAGCAGCTCCCCCACTAGACCCTACGAGCGGTACTTC. The V and J genes are TRBV7-9 and TRBJ2-7, with D maybe TRBD2 (5 bases). CDR1 and CDR2 from the germline V gene are SEHNR and FQNEAQ (reference sequence). This CDR3 comprises 14 residues.

In its sample, this clonotype was seen many times. The chain is built from TRBV24-1 and TRBJ2-2; TRBD1 might be the D (6 bases). Germline values: CDR1 KGHDR, CDR2 SFDVKD. The CDR3 spans 14 residues. V lost 5 bases and J 3 bases, leaving 9 bases between the germline ends. The CDR3 DNA sequence: TGTGCCACCAGTGGATACAGGGACACCGGGGAGCTGTTTTTT. It encodes CATSGYRDTGELFF.

The chain combines TRBV5-5 with TRBJ1-4, with no clear D. This CDR3 is 15 amino acids long. Trimming removed 0 bases at V and 5 bases at J, with 11 bases between. Germline CDR1 SGHKS, CDR2 YYEKEE (reference sequence). The chain's CDR3 is CASSLDPGRNEKLFF. CDR3 coding DNA: TGTGCCAGCAGCTTGGACCCGGGTCGCAATGAAAAACTGTTTTTT.

V and J are TRBV7-8 and TRBJ2-5; 7 bases are a match to TRBD1. This CDR3 has 17 residues. V trimming: 3 bases; J trimming: 9 bases; junction bases outside the gene matches: 19. Germline V gene sequence: CDR1 SGHVS, CDR2 FQNEAQ. The CDR3: CASSFLALQGSNQPQYF. The DNA of the CDR3 is TGTGCCAGCAGCTTTTTAGCCTTACAGGGGTCCAATCAGCCCCAGTACTTC.

This clonotype was recorded at least ten times. The rearrangement joins TRBV18 to TRBJ2-5; D call uncertain. CDR3 length: 13 residues. CDR1 KGHSH and CDR2 LQKENI come from the germline V gene. V was trimmed by 0 bases and J by 4 bases, leaving 6 bases between them. The chain's CDR3 is CASSPPSAETQYF. The CDR3 nucleotides are TGTGCCAGCTCACCACCTTCCGCAGAGACCCAGTACTTC. The whole variable domain, remainder taken from reference TRBV18 and TRBJ2-5, is NAGVMQNPRHLVRRRGQEARLRCSPMKGHSHVYWYRQLPEEGLKFMVYLQKENIIDESGMPKERFSAEFPKEGPSILRIQQVVRGDSAAYFCASSPPSAETQYFGPGTRLLVL.

This clonotype was seen ten or more times. This chain links TRBV28 with TRBJ1-2, with D possibly matching TRBD1 (6 bases). V was clipped by 7 bases and J by 4 bases, with 13 bases between them. The CDR3 spans 13 residues. Per the germline V gene, CDR1 is MDHEN and CDR2 is SYDVKM. CDR3 coding DNA: TGTGCCAGCAAAGGACAGAACTCCTATGGCTACACCTTC. Encoded protein: CASKGQNSYGYTF.

The chain recombines TRBV12-5 with TRBJ2-2, with D perhaps assigned TRBD1 or TRBD2 (6 bases each). This CDR3 spans 16 amino acids. V lost 5 bases, J lost 5 bases, and 18 bases lay in between. CDR1 and CDR2 (germline): LGHNT, FRNRAP. The CDR3 nucleotides are TGTGCTAGTGGTCACCCCAGGGGCGGGGTTACCGGGGAGCTGTTTTTT. Amino acid sequence: CASGHPRGGVTGELFF. The whole variable domain, remainder taken from reference TRBV12-5 and TRBJ2-2, is DARVTQTPRHKVTEMGQEVTMRCQPILGHNTVFWYRQTMMQGLELLAYFRNRAPLDDSGMPKDRFSAEMPDATLATLKIQPSEPRDSAVYFCASGHPRGGVTGELFFGEGSRLTVL.

Comment on this clonotype: A much more abundant neighbour one base away suggests this may be a read error. The J gene is TRBJ1-6, the V gene TRBV5-1; D unresolved. The CDR3 is made up of 14 amino acids. Germline CDR1 SGHRS, CDR2 YFSETQ. In DNA, the CDR3 is TGTGCCAGCAGCTTCTGGGAATTCAATTCACCCCTCCACTTT. Protein: CASSFWEFNSPLHF.

Ten or more counts support this clonotype. The chain combines TRBV29-1 with TRBJ1-3; D is perhaps TRBD1 (5 bases). The CDR3 sequence is 15 residues long. The ends were cut back, 6 bases at V and 0 bases at J, with 15 bases in the middle. From germline, CDR1 is SQVTM and CDR2 ANQGSEA. CDR3 coding DNA: TGCAGCGTAGCCGGGACCCAAAGCTCTGGAAACACCATATATTTT. As protein: CSVAGTQSSGNTIYF.

J is TRBJ1-2 and V is TRBV7-3, with 7 bases identical to TRBD1. This CDR3 comprises 13 residues. Per germline, CDR1 SGHTA and CDR2 FQGTGA. V dropped 5 bases and J dropped 6; count of bases not matched to a gene: 6. DNA for the CDR3: TGTGCCAGCAGCCCCGGGGACAGCCATGGCTACACCTTC. Translated, it gives CASSPGDSHGYTF.

This clonotype was seen repeatedly, ten times or more. This chain joins TRBV28 and TRBJ1-2, with D unclear. V was shortened by 8 bases and J by 9 bases, with 7 bases between the two germline ends. The CDR3 sequence is 9 residues long. Germline values: CDR1 MDHEN, CDR2 SYDVKM. The CDR3 loop is CASGMSYTF. The CDR3 DNA reads TGTGCCAGCGGGATGAGCTACACCTTC.

This clonotype showed up just a few times. The chain uses TRBV28 and TRBJ2-7; D gene ambiguous. In germline, CDR1 is MDHEN, CDR2 SYDVKM. The V end was cut by 1 base, the J end by 5 bases, with 12 bases between. This CDR3 is built from 14 residues. The CDR3 DNA reads TGTGCCAGCAGTTTATCGCCCTTTGGCCACGAGCAGTACTTC. Its protein is CASSLSPFGHEQYF. Drawing the rest from reference TRBV28 and TRBJ2-7, the complete variable domain is DVKVTQSSRYLVKRTGEKVFLECVQDMDHENMFWYRQDPGLGLRLIYFSYDVKMKEKGDIPEGYSVSREKKERFSLILESASTNQTSMYLCASSLSPFGHEQYFGPGTRLTVT.

The chain combines TRBV27 with TRBJ2-7; maybe TRBD1 (5 bases). Trimming removed 2 bases at V and 4 bases at J, with 18 bases between. Germline CDR1 MNHEY, CDR2 SMNVEV (reference sequence). The CDR3 runs 16 residues. This CDR3 reads CASSLTGAGLGYEQYF. The CDR3 DNA is TGTGCCAGCAGTTTAACTGGGGCAGGTCTGGGTTACGAGCAGTACTTC.

This clonotype has just a few counts. The chain carries TRBV20-1 and TRBJ1-2; D not certain. The V gene's germline CDR1 is DFQATT and CDR2 SNEGSKA (reference sequence). V was trimmed by 4 bases and J by 4 bases, leaving 22 bases between them. This CDR3 comprises 16 residues. The CDR3 is CSATTESIVMSYGYTF. In nucleotides, the CDR3 is TGCAGTGCTACTACAGAAAGTATCGTTATGAGCTATGGCTACACCTTC.

On this clonotype: In this CDR3 the conserved last residue, phenylalanine or tryptophan, is missing, so a read error is likely. The limits of the CDR3 on the DNA are not certain, so only TCRdb's listed CDR3 is given. The gene calls are TRBV2 and TRBJ2-7; no check of the table's D call, TRBD2, against the DNA was made. Germline-derived CDR1 and CDR2 are SNHLY and FYNNEI. The CDR3 is 9 amino acids in total, end residues counted. The CDR3 loop reads CASRGGLAG.

This clonotype has ten or more counts. J is TRBJ1-1 and V is TRBV20-1; TRBD1 agrees at 8 bases. CDR3 length: 14 amino acids. Germline assignment: CDR1 DFQATT and CDR2 SNEGSKA (reference sequence). V shed 5 bases, J shed 0 bases, and the junction held 5 bases outside the gene matches. CDR3 nucleotides: TGCAGTGCTCTCGGACAGGGTATGAACACTGAAGCTTTCTTT. Protein: CSALGQGMNTEAFF.

This clonotype has a handful of counts. V usage is TRBV28 and J usage is TRBJ1-6, with 10 bases aligning to TRBD1. Germline V gene data show CDR1 as MDHEN and CDR2 as SYDVKM. Trimming cost V 2 bases and J 10 bases; bases outside gene matches: 5. There are 15 residues in the CDR3. The CDR3 reads CASSLGTGERSPLHF. CDR3 nucleotide sequence: TGTGCCAGCAGTTTAGGGACAGGGGAAAGATCACCCCTCCACTTT. The whole variable domain, remainder taken from reference TRBV28 and TRBJ1-6, is DVKVTQSSRYLVKRTGEKVFLECVQDMDHENMFWYRQDPGLGLRLIYFSYDVKMKEKGDIPEGYSVSREKKERFSLILESASTNQTSMYLCASSLGTGERSPLHFGNGTRLTVT.

As to this clonotype: Being one base from a much bigger clone, this may be a read error. V gene TRBV5-1 combines with J gene TRBJ1-2; no reliable D call. Between the trimmed V and J ends, which lost 2 bases and 6 bases, there was a span of 14 bases. This CDR3 spans 14 amino acids. Germline V gene lookup returns CDR1 SGHRS and CDR2 YFSETQ. For the CDR3, the DNA is TGCGCCAGCAGCTTACGGACCTCGGAAGATGGCTACACCTTC. Encoded protein: CASSLRTSEDGYTF.

The chain links TRBV10-2 to TRBJ2-7; D is ambiguous. This CDR3 has 12 amino acids. Trimming pared 3 bases from V and 6 bases from J, leaving 9 bases between. The germline CDR1 and CDR2 sequences are WSHSY and SAAADI. As DNA, the CDR3 is TGCGCCAGCAGTGATAGTGAAGGCGAGCAGTACTTC. Encoded protein: CASSDSEGEQYF.

V gene TRBV12-3 or TRBV12-4 combines with J gene TRBJ1-2; 10 positions agree with TRBD1. V was pared by 2 bases and J by 4 bases, with 7 bases of the junction left unmatched. The CDR3 sequence is 16 residues long. The CDR3 protein is CASSLLSGQGSYGYTF. Written as DNA, the CDR3 is TGTGCCAGCAGTTTACTTTCGGGACAGGGGAGCTATGGCTACACCTTC.

This clonotype occurred many times. V and J are TRBV12-3 or TRBV12-4 and TRBJ2-7; 10 nucleotides agree with TRBD2. The CDR3 spans 13 residues. The junction had 7 bases not matched to a gene; V was cut back by 3 bases and J by 11 bases. CDR3 sequence (DNA): TGTGCCAGCAGTTTTAAACTAGCGGGAAGGGAGTACTTC. It specifies CASSFKLAGREYF.

Remarks on this clonotype: With a much larger clone just one base away, this may be a read error. The chain uses TRBV12-3 or TRBV12-4 and TRBJ1-1, with D hard to call. This CDR3 has 14 residues. V lost 1 base and J 6 bases, leaving 12 bases between the germline ends. CDR3 sequence (DNA): TGTGCCAGCAGTTTAGATCGCGGGTTTCCTGAAGCTTTCTTT. This gives the protein CASSLDRGFPEAFF.

The sample holds many counts of this clonotype. The chain links TRBV24-1 to TRBJ2-7; 7 bases are a match to TRBD1. CDR3 length equals 14 residues. Losses at the gene ends were 4 bases for V and 2 bases for J; bases not matched to a gene: 4. Germline lookup yields CDR1 KGHDR and CDR2 SFDVKD. The CDR3 is CATSDTGTAYEQYF. As DNA, the CDR3 is TGTGCCACCAGTGACACCGGGACAGCCTACGAGCAGTACTTC.

The chain employs TRBV7-9 and TRBJ1-1, with D unresolved. Trimming removed 6 bases from V and 14 bases from J, with 22 bases in between. Germline CDR1 is SEHNR and CDR2 is FQNEAQ (reference sequence). CDR3 length: 13 amino acids. As DNA, the CDR3 is TGTGCCAGCAGTAATGACGGATACAATGAGCAGTTCTTT. This sequence encodes CASSNDGYNEQFF.

In the case of this clonotype: It may be a read error: a sequence one base away is much more abundant. The chain employs TRBV9 and TRBJ1-3, with 11 bases identical to TRBD1. Germline V lookup: CDR1 SGDLS, CDR2 YYNGEE. This CDR3 has 16 residues. Here the CDR3 DNA reads TGTGTCAGCAGCTCCACGGGACAGGGGGTTGGAAACACCATATATTTT. Its translation is CVSSSTGQGVGNTIYF.

The sample holds many counts of this clonotype. The chain joins TRBV28 to TRBJ2-5; D gene ambiguous. The CDR3 runs to 15 residues. Trimming left V 5 bases short and J 4 bases short, with 17 bases between. Germline V gene sequence: CDR1 MDHEN, CDR2 SYDVKM. CDR3 region: CASSLGSVPVETQYF. CDR3 DNA sequence: TGTGCCAGCAGTCTAGGGTCAGTGCCCGTAGAGACCCAGTACTTC.